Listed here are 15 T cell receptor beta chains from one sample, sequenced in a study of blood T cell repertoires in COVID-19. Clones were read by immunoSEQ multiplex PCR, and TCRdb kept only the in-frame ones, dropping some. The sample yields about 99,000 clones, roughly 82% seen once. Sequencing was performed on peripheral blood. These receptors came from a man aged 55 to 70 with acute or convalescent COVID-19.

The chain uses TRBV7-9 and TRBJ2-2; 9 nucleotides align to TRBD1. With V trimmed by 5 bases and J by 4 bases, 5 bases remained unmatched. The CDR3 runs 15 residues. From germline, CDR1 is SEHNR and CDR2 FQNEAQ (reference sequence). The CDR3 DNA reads TGTGCCAGCAGCCCTGGACAGGGGTTCACCGGGGAGCTGTTTTTT. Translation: CASSPGQGFTGELFF.

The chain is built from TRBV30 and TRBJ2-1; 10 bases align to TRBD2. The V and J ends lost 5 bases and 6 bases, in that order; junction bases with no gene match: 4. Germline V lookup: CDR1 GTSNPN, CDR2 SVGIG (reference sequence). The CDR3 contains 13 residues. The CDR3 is CAWERGGGNEQFF. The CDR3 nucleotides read TGTGCCTGGGAGCGGGGGGGCGGCAATGAGCAGTTCTTC. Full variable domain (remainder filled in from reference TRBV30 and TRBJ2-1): SQTIHQWPATLVQPVGSPLSLECTVEGTSNPNLYWYRQAAGRGLQLLFYSVGIGQISSEVPQNLSASRPQDRQFILSSKKLLLSDSGFYLCAWERGGGNEQFFGPGTRLTVL.

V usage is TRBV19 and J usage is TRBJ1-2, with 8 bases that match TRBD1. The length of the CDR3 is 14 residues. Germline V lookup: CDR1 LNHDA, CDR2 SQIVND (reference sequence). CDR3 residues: CGSGQAGLPVGYTF. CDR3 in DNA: TGTGGGTCGGGACAGGCCGGCTTACCGGTTGGCTACACCTTC.

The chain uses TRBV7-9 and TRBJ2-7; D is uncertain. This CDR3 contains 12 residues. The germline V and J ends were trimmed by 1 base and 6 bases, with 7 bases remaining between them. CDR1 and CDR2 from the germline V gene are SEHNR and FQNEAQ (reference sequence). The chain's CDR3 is CASSLVSLEQYF. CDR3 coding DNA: TGTGCCAGCAGCTTAGTTTCTCTCGAGCAGTACTTC.

The chain's CDR3 is CASSLAPQGLNTEAFF. The CDR3 bases are TGCGCCAGCAGCTTGGCCCCACAGGGTTTGAACACTGAAGCTTTCTTT. The chain has TRBV5-1 and TRBJ1-1, with D maybe TRBD1 (6 bases). In germline, CDR1 is SGHRS, CDR2 YFSETQ. Trimming left V 0 bases short and J 0 bases short, with 12 bases between. This CDR3 comprises 16 residues.

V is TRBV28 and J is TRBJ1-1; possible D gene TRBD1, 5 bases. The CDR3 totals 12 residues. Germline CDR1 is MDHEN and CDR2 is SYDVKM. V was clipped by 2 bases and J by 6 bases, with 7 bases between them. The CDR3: CASSLRGSEAFF. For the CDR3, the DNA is TGTGCCAGCAGTTTAAGGGGTTCTGAAGCTTTCTTT.

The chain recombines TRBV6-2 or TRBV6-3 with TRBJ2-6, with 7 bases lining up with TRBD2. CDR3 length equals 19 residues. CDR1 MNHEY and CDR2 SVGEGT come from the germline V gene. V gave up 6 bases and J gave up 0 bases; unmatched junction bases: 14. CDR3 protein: CASRYPSGVSFSGANVLTF. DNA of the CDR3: TGTGCCAGCAGATACCCTAGCGGAGTATCTTTCTCTGGGGCCAACGTCCTGACTTTC.

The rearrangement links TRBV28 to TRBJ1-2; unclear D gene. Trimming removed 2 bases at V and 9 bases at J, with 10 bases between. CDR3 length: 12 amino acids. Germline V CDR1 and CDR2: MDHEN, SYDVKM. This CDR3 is CASSLANGRYTF. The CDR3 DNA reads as TGTGCCAGCAGTTTAGCCAATGGGCGCTACACCTTC.

The CDR3: CASSVASSSGNTIYF. In DNA form, the CDR3 reads TGTGCCAGCAGCGTAGCTTCGAGCTCTGGAAACACCATATATTTT. The rearrangement joins TRBV9 to TRBJ1-3; no clear D gene. The V end was cut by 0 bases, the J end by 0 bases, with 7 bases between. The germline CDR1 and CDR2 sequences are SGDLS and YYNGEE. The CDR3 runs to 15 residues.

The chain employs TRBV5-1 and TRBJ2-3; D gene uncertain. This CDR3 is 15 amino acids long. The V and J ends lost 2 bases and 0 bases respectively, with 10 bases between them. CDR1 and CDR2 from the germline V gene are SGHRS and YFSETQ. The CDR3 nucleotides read TGCGCCAGCAGCTTCAGACAATTCAGCACAGATACGCAGTATTTT. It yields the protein CASSFRQFSTDTQYF.

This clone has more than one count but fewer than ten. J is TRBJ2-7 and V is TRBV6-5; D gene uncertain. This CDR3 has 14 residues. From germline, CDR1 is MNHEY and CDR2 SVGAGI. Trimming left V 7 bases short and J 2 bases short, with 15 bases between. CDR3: CASTLLQVPYEQYF. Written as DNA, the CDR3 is TGTGCCAGCACTTTGCTCCAGGTTCCCTACGAGCAGTACTTC.

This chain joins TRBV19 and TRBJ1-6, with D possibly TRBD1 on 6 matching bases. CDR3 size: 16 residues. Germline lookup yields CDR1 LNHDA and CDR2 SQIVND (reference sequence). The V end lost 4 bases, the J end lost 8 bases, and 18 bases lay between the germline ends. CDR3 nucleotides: TGTGCCAGTAGTACCGGACAGCCGGGATTGGATTCACCCCTCCACTTT. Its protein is CASSTGQPGLDSPLHF.

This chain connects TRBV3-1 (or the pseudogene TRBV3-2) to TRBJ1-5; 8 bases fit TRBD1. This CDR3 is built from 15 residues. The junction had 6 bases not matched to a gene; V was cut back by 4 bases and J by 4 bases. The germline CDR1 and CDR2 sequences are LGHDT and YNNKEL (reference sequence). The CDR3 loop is CASSLRQGYNQPQHF. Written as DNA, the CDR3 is TGTGCCAGCAGCCTAAGACAGGGGTATAATCAGCCCCAGCATTTT.

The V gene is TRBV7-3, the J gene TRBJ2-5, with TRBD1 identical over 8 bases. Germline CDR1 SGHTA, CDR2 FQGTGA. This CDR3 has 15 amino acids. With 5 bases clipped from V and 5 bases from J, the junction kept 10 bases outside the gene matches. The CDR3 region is CASSQRTGSMETQYF. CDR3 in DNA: TGTGCCAGCAGCCAGAGGACAGGGTCCATGGAGACCCAGTACTTC.

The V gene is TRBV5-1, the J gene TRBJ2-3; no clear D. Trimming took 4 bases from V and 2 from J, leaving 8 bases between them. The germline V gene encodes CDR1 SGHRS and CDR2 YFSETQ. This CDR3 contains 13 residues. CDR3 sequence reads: CASSAALTDTQYF. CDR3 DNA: TGCGCCAGCAGCGCCGCACTCACAGATACGCAGTATTTT.